This section outlines one TCR beta chain sequence together with its context. Germline assignment: CDR1 MGHDK and CDR2 SYGVNS. Trimming at V came to 5 bases and at J to 5 bases, leaving 6 bases not matched to a gene. This CDR3 is 15 amino acids long. This record comes from a study of blood T cell repertoires in COVID-19. Data came from immunoSEQ multiplex PCR; TCRdb stores just in-frame clones and leaves some out. The sample has around 200,000 clones, around 88% seen once. This sequence was found in a woman aged 50 to 60 with acute or convalescent COVID-19. The chain is built from TRBV25-1 and TRBJ1-1; 12 bases align to TRBD1. The source material was peripheral blood. The CDR3 sequence: CASSPGDRGRTEAFF. In DNA, the CDR3 is TGTGCCAGCAGTCCCGGGGACAGGGGGCGAACTGAAGCTTTCTTT.